The 31 T cell receptor beta chains in this list originate from one sample, sequenced in a study of blood T cell repertoires in COVID-19. Using immunoSEQ multiplex PCR, the repertoire was profiled, and TCRdb retains in-frame clones only, with some absent. This sample yields some 290,000 clones, of which 81% are seen a single time; roughly 2.9% belongs to the top ten. Sequencing was done on a sample of peripheral blood. Receptors originate from a woman aged 60-75 years with active or convalescent COVID-19.

This chain connects TRBV5-1 to TRBJ2-1, with D possibly being TRBD1 (6 bases). This CDR3 comprises 17 residues. Germline lookup yields CDR1 SGHRS and CDR2 YFSETQ. The V end lost 0 bases, the J end lost 7 bases, and 20 bases lay between the germline ends. The DNA of the CDR3 is TGCGCCAGCAGCTTGGCTATCTCTTACAGGGTCGGAAATGAGCAGTTCTTC. Translated: CASSLAISYRVGNEQFF.

V is TRBV27 and J is TRBJ1-5; TRBD1 aligns across 11 bases. V lost 6 bases to trimming and J lost 11 bases; unmatched junction nucleotides: 6. Germline V gene lookup returns CDR1 MNHEY and CDR2 SMNVEV (reference sequence). The CDR3 is made up of 13 amino acids. In DNA, the CDR3 is TGTGCCAGCAGAGAAGCGGGACAGGGGGCCCAGCATTTT. This gives the protein CASREAGQGAQHF.

The rearrangement links TRBV18 to TRBJ1-4, with D tentatively TRBD1 (5 bases). V lost 6 bases, J lost 7 bases, and 12 bases lay in between. The CDR3 extends over 13 amino acids. Germline V gene data show CDR1 as KGHSH and CDR2 as LQKENI. The CDR3 bases are TGTGCCAGCTCGGAGCAGGGTAGTGAAAAACTGTTTTTT. As protein: CASSEQGSEKLFF.

Regarding this clone: It is likely a read error, because the conserved phenylalanine at the end of the CDR3 is missing. It is unclear where the CDR3 begins or ends on the DNA, so no DNA is shown, and the CDR3 is as TCRdb lists it. J is TRBJ2-6 and V is TRBV10-3; TRBD1, the D gene given by the table, was not confirmed from the DNA. Including both end residues, the CDR3 is 12 amino acids long. In germline, CDR1 is ENHRY, CDR2 SYGVKD. CDR3 amino acids: CAICRDRVGGWD.

This chain connects TRBV3-1 (or the pseudogene TRBV3-2) to TRBJ1-5; tentatively, D is TRBD1 (5 bases). The CDR3 totals 19 residues. V lost 0 bases and J 0 bases, leaving 18 bases between the germline ends. CDR1 and CDR2 (germline): LGHDT, YNNKEL (reference sequence). The CDR3 protein is CASSQDGGVGGYSNQPQHF. The CDR3 DNA reads TGTGCCAGCAGCCAAGATGGGGGGGTCGGGGGATATAGCAATCAGCCCCAGCATTTT.

This rearrangement joins TRBV11-2 to TRBJ1-1; D unclear. Trimming left V 5 bases short and J 9 bases short, with 7 bases between. CDR1 is SGHAT, CDR2 FQNNGV, per germline. The length of the CDR3 is 10 residues. Written as DNA, the CDR3 is TGTGCCAGCAGCCCTAGGCAAGCTTTCTTT. Amino acids: CASSPRQAFF. Together with reference TRBV11-2 and TRBJ1-1, the CDR3 gives the full variable domain: EAGVAQSPRYKIIEKRQSVAFWCNPISGHATLYWYQQILGQGPKLLIQFQNNGVVDDSQLPKDRFSAERLKGVDSTLKIQPAKLEDSAVYLCASSPRQAFFGQGTRLTVV.

The V and J genes are TRBV5-1 and TRBJ2-5; a weak D match, TRBD2 (7 bases). CDR3 size: 16 residues. Germline values: CDR1 SGHRS, CDR2 YFSETQ. Trimming removed 0 bases at V and 5 bases at J, with 17 bases between. The CDR3, as DNA: TGCGCCAGCAGCTTGGCCTTGAGGGGGGGCGTTGAGACCCAGTACTTC. It specifies CASSLALRGGVETQYF.

The rearrangement joins TRBV18 to TRBJ1-5; 9 bases are shared with TRBD1. This CDR3 has 15 amino acids. The ends lost 2 bases at V and 5 bases at J; junction bases unmatched: 4. Germline CDR1 KGHSH, CDR2 LQKENI. CDR3 bases: TGTGCCAGCTCACCAGGGACAGGGAGAGATCAGCCCCAGCATTTT. It yields the protein CASSPGTGRDQPQHF.

V is TRBV24-1 and J is TRBJ2-3, with 8 nucleotides matching TRBD1. There are 16 residues in the CDR3. Germline values: CDR1 KGHDR, CDR2 SFDVKD. The J segment lost 0 bases and the V segment lost 4 bases, leaving 5 bases of the junction unmatched. The CDR3, as DNA: TGTGCCACCAGTGACACGGGACAGGTTAGCACAGATACGCAGTATTTT. Translating gives CATSDTGQVSTDTQYF.

The genes are TRBV6-5 and TRBJ2-7; tentatively, D is TRBD1 (6 bases). Germline lookup yields CDR1 MNHEY and CDR2 SVGAGI. The CDR3 runs to 14 residues. V dropped 2 bases and J dropped 4 bases, with 12 bases sitting between them. CDR3 DNA: TGTGCCAGCAGTTACGGGGGCAGCACTTACGAGCAGTACTTC. As protein: CASSYGGSTYEQYF.

This chain uses TRBV6-2 or TRBV6-3 with TRBJ2-2; 13 bases agree with TRBD2. This CDR3 is 16 amino acids long. The ends lost 4 bases at V and 6 bases at J; junction bases unmatched: 5. Germline CDR1 and CDR2: MNHEY and SVGEGT. The chain's CDR3 is CASSLRLAGGPGELFF. In DNA, the CDR3 is TGTGCCAGCAGTTTACGACTAGCGGGGGGACCCGGGGAGCTGTTTTTT.

The V gene is TRBV19, the J gene TRBJ1-1; D possibly corresponds to TRBD1 (5 bases). Germline V gene data show CDR1 as LNHDA and CDR2 as SQIVND (reference sequence). V lost 6 bases, J lost 0 bases, and 11 bases lay in between. This CDR3 contains 14 residues. The CDR3 bases are TGTGCCAGTAGCGACAGCTCCATGAACACTGAAGCTTTCTTT. It yields the protein CASSDSSMNTEAFF.

The chain combines TRBV7-2 with TRBJ2-7, with 8 bases identical to TRBD2. V lost 4 bases to trimming and J lost 2 bases; unmatched junction nucleotides: 7. The CDR3 has 15 amino acids. The germline V gene has CDR1 SGHTA and CDR2 FQGNSA. The CDR3 loop is CASSSLDGGAYEQYF. CDR3 sequence (DNA): TGTGCCAGCAGCTCACTAGACGGGGGGGCCTACGAGCAGTACTTC.

CDR3 sequence reads: CASSPPGLDQETQYF. CDR3 nucleotides: TGTGCCAGCAGCCCACCGGGACTAGACCAAGAGACCCAGTACTTC. The V and J genes are TRBV13 and TRBJ2-5; 8 nucleotides align to TRBD2. This CDR3 has 15 residues. Per the germline V gene, CDR1 is PRHDT and CDR2 is FYEKMQ (reference sequence). The junction had 5 bases not matched to a gene; V was cut back by 5 bases and J by 0 bases.

J is TRBJ1-3 and V is TRBV7-8, with D unresolved. The V end lost 2 bases, the J end lost 1 base, and 6 bases lay between the germline ends. The CDR3 consists of 14 residues. Germline V gene sequence: CDR1 SGHVS, CDR2 FQNEAQ. The CDR3 spells CASSLHKSGNTIYF. The CDR3 region has the DNA TGTGCCAGCAGCTTACACAAGTCTGGAAACACCATATATTTT.

J is TRBJ2-6 and V is TRBV11-2, with D unresolved. V lost 4 bases, J lost 4 bases, and 11 bases lay in between. The germline gives CDR1 SGHAT, CDR2 FQNNGV. This CDR3 has 15 residues. This CDR3 reads CASSSGPVGANVLTF. In DNA form, the CDR3 reads TGTGCCAGCAGCTCCGGTCCCGTCGGGGCCAACGTCCTGACTTTC. The full variable domain, its missing parts supplied by reference TRBV11-2 and TRBJ2-6, is EAGVAQSPRYKIIEKRQSVAFWCNPISGHATLYWYQQILGQGPKLLIQFQNNGVVDDSQLPKDRFSAERLKGVDSTLKIQPAKLEDSAVYLCASSSGPVGANVLTFGAGSRLTVL.

The chain combines TRBV9 with TRBJ2-7, with 12 nucleotides matching TRBD2. CDR1 SGDLS and CDR2 YYNGEE come from the germline V gene. The CDR3 loop spans 16 amino acids. Trimming at V came to 0 bases and at J to 2 bases, leaving 3 bases not matched to a gene. Here the CDR3 DNA reads TGTGCCAGCAGCGTAGGCTCTAGCGGGGGGGCCTACGAGCAGTACTTC. This gives the protein CASSVGSSGGAYEQYF.

This sequence joins TRBV9 and TRBJ1-6, with no clear D. The V gene's germline CDR1 is SGDLS and CDR2 YYNGEE. The CDR3 spans 13 residues. The V gene lost 3 bases and the J gene lost 6 bases, with 7 bases spanning the gap. The CDR3 reads CASSGDSNSPLHF. The DNA for the CDR3 is TGTGCCAGCAGCGGAGATTCTAATTCACCCCTCCACTTT.

The chain is built from TRBV6-5 and TRBJ2-7; 7 bases fit TRBD1. The germline V gene has CDR1 MNHEY and CDR2 SVGAGI. Unmatched junction bases numbered 6, after V lost 5 bases and J lost 2 bases. The CDR3 runs to 14 residues. CDR3 sequence reads: CASSPRTGTYEQYF. Written as DNA, the CDR3 is TGTGCCAGCAGTCCTCGGACAGGAACCTACGAGCAGTACTTC.

The V gene is TRBV6-5, the J gene TRBJ1-3; 7 bases are a match to TRBD1. With 6 bases clipped from V and 0 bases from J, the junction kept 5 bases outside the gene matches. CDR1 MNHEY and CDR2 SVGAGI come from the germline V gene. The CDR3 sequence is 15 residues long. The CDR3 sequence: CASSFRGYSGNTIYF. The CDR3 coding sequence is TGTGCCAGCAGCTTCAGGGGGTACTCTGGAAACACCATATATTTT.

This chain connects TRBV7-6 to TRBJ1-2, with D tentatively TRBD1 (5 bases). This CDR3 comprises 15 residues. Looked up from germline, CDR1 is SGHVS and CDR2 is FNYEAQ. V was shortened by 0 bases and J by 4 bases, with 12 bases between the two germline ends. CDR3: CASSLARDAVYGYTF. CDR3 DNA sequence: TGTGCCAGCAGCTTAGCGCGGGACGCGGTCTATGGCTACACCTTC.

The gene calls are TRBV19 and TRBJ1-5; possibly TRBD1 for D (6 bases). The V gene lost 9 bases and the J gene lost 0 bases, with 15 bases spanning the gap. The CDR3 covers 15 residues. CDR1 and CDR2 (germline): LNHDA, SQIVND (reference sequence). The CDR3 reads CASQDRPNSNQPQHF. The CDR3 nucleotides are TGTGCCAGCCAGGACAGACCTAATAGCAATCAGCCCCAGCATTTT.

This clone appeared a few times. This chain uses TRBV12-5 with TRBJ1-3, with D unclear. Germline lookup yields CDR1 LGHNT and CDR2 FRNRAP. This CDR3 is built from 15 residues. Trimming removed 0 bases from V and 4 bases from J, with 10 bases in between. The CDR3 DNA follows: TGTGCTAGTGGTTTGGTAAAAAGGGAGGGAAACACCATATATTTT. Protein sequence: CASGLVKREGNTIYF.

The chain combines TRBV29-1 with TRBJ1-4; maybe TRBD1 (5 bases). The CDR3 covers 14 residues. The germline V and J ends were trimmed by 6 bases and 7 bases, with 18 bases remaining between them. Germline CDR1 is SQVTM and CDR2 is ANQGSEA. The CDR3 region has the DNA TGCAGCGTCGAGGTCGCGGGGGAGGGTGAAAAACTGTTTTTT. The encoded protein is CSVEVAGEGEKLFF.

The chain is built from TRBV13 and TRBJ2-1; tentative D call: TRBD1 (6 bases). This CDR3 comprises 16 residues. CDR1 is PRHDT and CDR2 is FYEKMQ in the germline V gene (reference sequence). The V and J ends lost 4 bases and 2 bases respectively, with 15 bases between them. CDR3 bases: TGTGCCAGCAGCTCTCCGACAGGTACCCCCTACAATGAGCAGTTCTTC. Translation gives CASSSPTGTPYNEQFF. The full variable domain, rest sourced from reference TRBV13 and TRBJ2-1, is AAGVIQSPRHLIKEKRETATLKCYPIPRHDTVYWYQQGPGQDPQFLISFYEKMQSDKGSIPDRFSAQQFSDYHSELNMSSLELGDSALYFCASSSPTGTPYNEQFFGPGTRLTVL.

The chain links TRBV7-3 to TRBJ2-6; 12 bases align to TRBD1. The CDR3 contains 17 residues. CDR1 is SGHTA, CDR2 FQGTGA, per germline. V trimming: 5 bases; J trimming: 2 bases; junction bases outside the gene matches: 4. In nucleotides, the CDR3 is TGTGCCAGCAGCCGTGGGACAGGGGGCGCTGGGGCCAACGTCCTGACTTTC. Protein sequence: CASSRGTGGAGANVLTF.

The gene calls are TRBV21-1 and TRBJ2-7; the table's D call TRBD1 went unverified against the DNA. TRBV21-1 is a pseudogene segment. This CDR3 region has 13 residues. CDR3 sequence reads: CASSHRGVDEQYF. The CDR3 nucleotides are TGTGCCAGCAGTCACAGGGGGGTAGACGAGCAGTACTTC.

The chain is built from TRBV7-3 and TRBJ1-4, with unresolved D. CDR3 length: 15 amino acids. CDR1 SGHTA and CDR2 FQGTGA come from the germline V gene. Trimming took 5 bases from V and 0 from J, leaving 10 bases between them. The CDR3 reads CASSETAATNEKLFF. DNA of the CDR3: TGTGCCAGCAGCGAAACAGCCGCAACTAATGAAAAACTGTTTTTT.

The chain carries TRBV19 and TRBJ1-2; a weak D match, TRBD1 (6 bases). Germline CDR1 LNHDA, CDR2 SQIVND (reference sequence). The CDR3 runs to 13 residues. Trimming took off 3 bases at V and 2 bases at J, with 7 bases between the two ends. The CDR3: CASSMQGNYGYTF. The CDR3 DNA reads as TGTGCCAGTAGTATGCAGGGGAACTATGGCTACACCTTC.

The chain is built from TRBV3-1 (or the pseudogene TRBV3-2) and TRBJ1-1; TRBD1 might be the D (5 bases). In germline, CDR1 is LGHDT, CDR2 YNNKEL (reference sequence). The length of the CDR3 is 15 residues. V lost 4 bases to trimming and J lost 1 base, with 13 bases between them. The CDR3 loop is CASSLGGIANTEAFF. CDR3 nucleotide sequence: TGTGCCAGCAGCCTGGGGGGAATCGCGAACACTGAAGCTTTCTTT.

The chain recombines TRBV6-2 or TRBV6-3 with TRBJ2-5; 11 nucleotides align to TRBD1. The CDR3 is 14 residues long. Trimming removed 6 bases from V and 6 bases from J; junction bases left unmatched: 6. Germline CDR1 MNHEY, CDR2 SVGEGT. The chain's CDR3 is CASSRTGGFKTQYF. The CDR3 DNA sequence: TGTGCCAGCAGCCGGACAGGGGGCTTTAAGACCCAGTACTTC.